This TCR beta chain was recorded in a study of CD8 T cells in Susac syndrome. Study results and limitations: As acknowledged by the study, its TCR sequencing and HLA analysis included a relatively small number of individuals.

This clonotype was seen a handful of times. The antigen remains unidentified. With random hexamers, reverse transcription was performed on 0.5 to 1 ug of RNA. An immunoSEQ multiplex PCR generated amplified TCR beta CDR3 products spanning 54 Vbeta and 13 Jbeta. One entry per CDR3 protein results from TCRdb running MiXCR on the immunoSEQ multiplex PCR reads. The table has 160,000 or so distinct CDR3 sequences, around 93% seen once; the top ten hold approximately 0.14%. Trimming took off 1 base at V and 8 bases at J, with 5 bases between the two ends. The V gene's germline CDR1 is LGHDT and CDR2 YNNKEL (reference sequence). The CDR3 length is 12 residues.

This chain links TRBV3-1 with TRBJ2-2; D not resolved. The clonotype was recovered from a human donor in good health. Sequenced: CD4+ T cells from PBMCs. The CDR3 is CASSQAPGELFF. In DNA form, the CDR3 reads TGTGCCAGCAGCCAAGCGCCAGGGGAGCTGTTTTTT.